The T cell receptor beta chain described here comes from a study of blood T cells in healthy people across ages. This CDR3 is 14 amino acids long. The V end was cut by 3 bases, the J end by 5 bases, with 11 bases between. Germline V lookup: CDR1 MNHEY, CDR2 SMNVEV (reference sequence). There are a few counts of this clonotype. Next came a second PCR, run for 7 to 11 cycles, which used a sample-barcoded 5' primer along with a J-beta primer mix. A single record per CDR3 protein comes from TCRdb applying MiXCR to the 5' RACE reads. The table records 750,000 to 950,000 distinct CDR3 sequences, 53% of them present only once.

Sequenced material: blood. The chain carries TRBV27 and TRBJ2-4; tentative D call: TRBD1 (6 bases). This TCR was sampled from an elderly man in good health. CDR3: CASSFGGVQNIQYF. CDR3 in DNA: TGTGCCAGCAGTTTTGGGGGCGTCCAAAACATTCAGTACTTC.